This entry features one TCR beta chain sequence. Its specificity is unknown. This sample stems from a study of T cell responses to AZD1222 COVID-19 vaccine. Findings and limits, study-wide: CD4 TCRs associated with vaccination spanned spike, dominating at 160-218 and 743-854. There were repertoire samples only from the period after the peak T cell response.

Germline V gene data show CDR1 as MNHEY and CDR2 as SVGEGT. The CDR3 is 17 amino acids. V shed 0 bases and J shed 0 bases, with 14 bases lying between them. Profiled with immunoSEQ multiplex PCR; TCRdb holds only in-frame clones, not every one. The sample comprises about 93,000 clones, roughly nine tenths of which are singletons, and more than 2% rests with the top ten. This specimen consisted of peripheral blood, obtained 28 days after the second AZD1222 dose. The sequence came from an adult who received the AZD1222 COVID-19 vaccine. The V call is TRBV6-2 or TRBV6-3, the J call TRBJ1-1; D is ambiguous. The CDR3 protein is CASSYSRWEGMNTEAFF. In DNA form, the CDR3 reads TGTGCCAGCAGTTACTCGAGATGGGAGGGAATGAACACTGAAGCTTTCTTT.